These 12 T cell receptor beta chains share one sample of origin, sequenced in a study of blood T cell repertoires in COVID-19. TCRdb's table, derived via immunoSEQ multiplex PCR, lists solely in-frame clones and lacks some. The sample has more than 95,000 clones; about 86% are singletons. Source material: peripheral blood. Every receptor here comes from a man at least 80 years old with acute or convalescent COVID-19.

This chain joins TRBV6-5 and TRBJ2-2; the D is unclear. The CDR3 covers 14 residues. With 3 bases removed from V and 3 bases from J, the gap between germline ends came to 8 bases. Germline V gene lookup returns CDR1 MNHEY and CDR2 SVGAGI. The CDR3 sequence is CASSYTADTGELFF. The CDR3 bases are TGTGCCAGCAGTTATACAGCAGACACCGGGGAGCTGTTTTTT.

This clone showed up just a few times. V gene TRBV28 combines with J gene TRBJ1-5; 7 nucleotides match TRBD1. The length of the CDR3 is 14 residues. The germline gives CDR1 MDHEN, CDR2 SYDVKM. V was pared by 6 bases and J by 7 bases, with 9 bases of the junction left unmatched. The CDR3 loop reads CASSPDRAIQPQHF. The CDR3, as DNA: TGTGCCAGCAGCCCAGACAGGGCGATCCAGCCCCAGCATTTT.

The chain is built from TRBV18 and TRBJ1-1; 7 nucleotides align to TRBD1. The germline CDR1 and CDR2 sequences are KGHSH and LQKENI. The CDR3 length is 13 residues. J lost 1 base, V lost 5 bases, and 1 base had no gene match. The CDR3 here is CASSGQANTEAFF. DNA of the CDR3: TGTGCCAGCTCAGGACAGGCGAACACTGAAGCTTTCTTT.

The CDR3 loop is CASSSPGQGTGELFF. CDR3 nucleotide sequence: TGCGCCAGCAGCTCACCGGGACAGGGGACCGGGGAGCTGTTTTTT. This sequence joins TRBV5-1 and TRBJ2-2, with 10 bases aligning to TRBD1. Germline CDR1 reads SGHRS; CDR2 reads YFSETQ. Unmatched junction bases numbered 4, after V lost 3 bases and J lost 5 bases. This CDR3 spans 15 amino acids.

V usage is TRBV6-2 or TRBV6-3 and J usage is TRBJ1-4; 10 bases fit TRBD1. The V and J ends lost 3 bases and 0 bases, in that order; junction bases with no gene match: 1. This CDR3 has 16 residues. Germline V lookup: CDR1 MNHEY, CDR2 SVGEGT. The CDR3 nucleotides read TGTGCCAGCAGTTATGGGACAGGGGCAACTAATGAAAAACTGTTTTTT. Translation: CASSYGTGATNEKLFF.

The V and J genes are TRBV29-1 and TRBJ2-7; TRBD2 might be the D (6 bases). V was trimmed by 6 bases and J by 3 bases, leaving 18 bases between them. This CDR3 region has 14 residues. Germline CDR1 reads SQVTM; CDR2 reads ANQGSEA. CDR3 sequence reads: CSVAPGGRFYEQYF. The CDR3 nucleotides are TGCAGCGTGGCCCCAGGAGGGCGTTTCTACGAGCAGTACTTC.

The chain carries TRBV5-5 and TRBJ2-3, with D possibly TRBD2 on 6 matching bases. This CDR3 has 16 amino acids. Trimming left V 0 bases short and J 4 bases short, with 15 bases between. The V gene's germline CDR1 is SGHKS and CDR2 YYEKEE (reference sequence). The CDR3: CASSLVGRGYADTQYF. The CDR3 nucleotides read TGTGCCAGCAGCTTGGTGGGCCGGGGGTATGCAGATACGCAGTATTTT. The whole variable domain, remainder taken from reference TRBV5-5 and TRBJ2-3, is DAGVTQSPTHLIKTRGQQVTLRCSPISGHKSVSWYQQVLGQGPQFIFQYYEKEERGRGNFPDRFSARQFPNYSSELNVNALLLGDSALYLCASSLVGRGYADTQYFGPGTRLTVL.

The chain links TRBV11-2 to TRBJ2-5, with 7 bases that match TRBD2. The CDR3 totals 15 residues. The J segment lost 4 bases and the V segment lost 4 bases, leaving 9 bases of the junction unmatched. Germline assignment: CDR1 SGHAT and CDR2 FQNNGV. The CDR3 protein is CASSSRTGGPETQYF. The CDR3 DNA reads TGTGCCAGCAGCTCCCGGACGGGAGGACCAGAGACCCAGTACTTC. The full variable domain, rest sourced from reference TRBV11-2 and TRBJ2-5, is EAGVAQSPRYKIIEKRQSVAFWCNPISGHATLYWYQQILGQGPKLLIQFQNNGVVDDSQLPKDRFSAERLKGVDSTLKIQPAKLEDSAVYLCASSSRTGGPETQYFGPGTRLLVL.

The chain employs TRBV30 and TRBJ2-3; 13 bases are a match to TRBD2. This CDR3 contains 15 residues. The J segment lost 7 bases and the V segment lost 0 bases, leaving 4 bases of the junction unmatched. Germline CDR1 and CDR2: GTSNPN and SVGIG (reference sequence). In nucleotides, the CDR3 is TGTGCCTGGAGTGTAGGGGGACTAGCGGGGTATACGCAGTATTTT. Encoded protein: CAWSVGGLAGYTQYF.

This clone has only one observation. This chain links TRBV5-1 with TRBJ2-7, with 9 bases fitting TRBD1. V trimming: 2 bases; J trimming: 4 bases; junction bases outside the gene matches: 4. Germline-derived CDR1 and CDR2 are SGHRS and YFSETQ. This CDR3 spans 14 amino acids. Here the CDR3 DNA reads TGCGCCAGCAGCTTCAACAGGGGGCTTTACGAGCAGTACTTC. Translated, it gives CASSFNRGLYEQYF. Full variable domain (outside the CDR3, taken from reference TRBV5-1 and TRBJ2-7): KAGVTQTPRYLIKTRGQQVTLSCSPISGHRSVSWYQQTPGQGLQFLFEYFSETQRNKGNFPGRFSGRQFSNSRSEMNVSTLELGDSALYLCASSFNRGLYEQYFGPGTRLTVT.

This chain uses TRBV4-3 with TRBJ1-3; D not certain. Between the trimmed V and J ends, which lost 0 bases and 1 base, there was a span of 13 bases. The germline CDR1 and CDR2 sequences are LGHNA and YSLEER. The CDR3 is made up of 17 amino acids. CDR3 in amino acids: CASSQDLATGSGNTIYF. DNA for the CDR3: TGCGCCAGCAGCCAAGATCTAGCCACCGGGTCTGGAAACACCATATATTTT.

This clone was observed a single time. The CDR3 reads CASSQDLAGTQYF. The CDR3 nucleotides read TGCGCCAGCAGCCAAGACCTCGCGGGGACGCAGTATTTT. The chain has TRBV4-3 and TRBJ2-3; the D gene is possibly TRBD2 (6 bases). V lost 0 bases and J lost 9, with 10 bases in between. Germline V gene lookup returns CDR1 LGHNA and CDR2 YSLEER. The CDR3 consists of 13 residues.